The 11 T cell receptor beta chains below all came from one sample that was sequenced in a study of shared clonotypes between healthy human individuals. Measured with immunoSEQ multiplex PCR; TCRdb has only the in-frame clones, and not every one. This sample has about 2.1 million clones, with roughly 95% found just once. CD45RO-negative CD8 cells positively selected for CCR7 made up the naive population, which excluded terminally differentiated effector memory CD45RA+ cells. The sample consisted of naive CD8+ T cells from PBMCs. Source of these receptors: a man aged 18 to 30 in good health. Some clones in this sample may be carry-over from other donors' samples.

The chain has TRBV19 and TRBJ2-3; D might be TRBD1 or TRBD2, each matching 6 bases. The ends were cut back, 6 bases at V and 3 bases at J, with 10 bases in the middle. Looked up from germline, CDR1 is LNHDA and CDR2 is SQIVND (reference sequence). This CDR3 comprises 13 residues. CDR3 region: CASSPGATDTQYF. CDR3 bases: TGTGCCAGTAGCCCGGGGGCAACAGATACGCAGTATTTT.

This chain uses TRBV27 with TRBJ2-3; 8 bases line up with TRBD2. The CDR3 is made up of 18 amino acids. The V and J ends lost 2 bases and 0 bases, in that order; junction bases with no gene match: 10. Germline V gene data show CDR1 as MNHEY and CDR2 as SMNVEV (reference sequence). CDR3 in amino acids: CASSLGSGLAGSTDTQYF. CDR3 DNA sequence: TGTGCCAGCAGTTTAGGGAGTGGGTTAGCGGGAAGCACAGATACGCAGTATTTT.

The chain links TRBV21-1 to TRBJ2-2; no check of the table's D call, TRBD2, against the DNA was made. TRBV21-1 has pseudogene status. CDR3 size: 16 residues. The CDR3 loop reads CASSKTSGRASGELFF. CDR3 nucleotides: TGTGCCAGCAGCAAAACAAGCGGGAGGGCGTCTGGGGAGCTGTTTTTT.

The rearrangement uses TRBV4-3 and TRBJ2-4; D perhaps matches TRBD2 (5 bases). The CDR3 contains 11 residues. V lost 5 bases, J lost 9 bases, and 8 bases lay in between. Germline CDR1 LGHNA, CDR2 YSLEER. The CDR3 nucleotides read TGCGCCAGCAGCTATCGGGGCATTCAGTACTTC. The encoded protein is CASSYRGIQYF.

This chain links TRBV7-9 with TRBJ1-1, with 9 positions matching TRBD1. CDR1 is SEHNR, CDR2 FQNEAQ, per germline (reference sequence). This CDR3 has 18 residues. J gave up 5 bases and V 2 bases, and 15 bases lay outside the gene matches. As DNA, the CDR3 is TGTGCCAGCAGCTTACCATATGGACAGGGGAAGGGTAGAACTGAAGCTTTCTTT. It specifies CASSLPYGQGKGRTEAFF.

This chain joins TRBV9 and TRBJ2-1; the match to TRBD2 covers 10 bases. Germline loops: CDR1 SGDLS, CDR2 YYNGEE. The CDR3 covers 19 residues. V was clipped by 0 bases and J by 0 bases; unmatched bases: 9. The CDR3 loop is CASSVGTSGAPSSYNEQFF. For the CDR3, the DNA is TGTGCCAGCAGCGTAGGGACTAGCGGCGCGCCGAGCTCCTACAATGAGCAGTTCTTC.

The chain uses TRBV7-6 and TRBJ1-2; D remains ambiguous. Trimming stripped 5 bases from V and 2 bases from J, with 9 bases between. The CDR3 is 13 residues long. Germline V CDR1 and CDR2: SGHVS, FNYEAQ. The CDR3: CASSNAQNYGYTF. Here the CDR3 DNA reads TGTGCCAGCAGCAACGCCCAAAACTATGGCTACACCTTC.

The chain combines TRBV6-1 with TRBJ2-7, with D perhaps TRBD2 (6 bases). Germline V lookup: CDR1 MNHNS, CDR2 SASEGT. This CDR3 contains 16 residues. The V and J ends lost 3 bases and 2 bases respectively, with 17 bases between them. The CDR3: CASSDGFGTGTYEQYF. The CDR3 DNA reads TGTGCCAGCAGTGATGGATTCGGGACTGGAACCTACGAGCAGTACTTC.

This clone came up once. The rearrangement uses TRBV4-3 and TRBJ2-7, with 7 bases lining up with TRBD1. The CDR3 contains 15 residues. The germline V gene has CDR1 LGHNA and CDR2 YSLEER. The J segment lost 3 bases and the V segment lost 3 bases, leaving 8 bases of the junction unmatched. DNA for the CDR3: TGCGCCAGCAGCCAGTTGACCGGGACAGACTACGAGCAGTACTTC. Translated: CASSQLTGTDYEQYF.

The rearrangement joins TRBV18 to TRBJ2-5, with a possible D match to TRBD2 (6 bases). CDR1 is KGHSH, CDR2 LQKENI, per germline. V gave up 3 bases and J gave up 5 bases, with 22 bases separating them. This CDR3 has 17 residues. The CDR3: CASSPQPLEGPAETQYF. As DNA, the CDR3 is TGTGCCAGCTCACCTCAGCCGTTGGAGGGGCCCGCGGAGACCCAGTACTTC.

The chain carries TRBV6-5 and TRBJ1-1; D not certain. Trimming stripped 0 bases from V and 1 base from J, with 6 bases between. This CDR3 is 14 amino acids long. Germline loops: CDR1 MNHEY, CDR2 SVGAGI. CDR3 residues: CASSYSTRNTEAFF. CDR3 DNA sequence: TGTGCCAGCAGTTACTCGACGCGGAACACTGAAGCTTTCTTT.